The clone carrying this T cell receptor beta chain was counted a few times. The source of the sample is a study of response to subunit inactivated influenza vaccine. This CDR3 has 20 residues. The V and J ends lost 5 bases and 4 bases respectively, with 31 bases between them. The germline CDR1 and CDR2 sequences are SGHTA and FQGTGA. TCRdb ran MiXCR on the RT-PCR reads and lists one entry per CDR3 protein. The sample lists fewer than 650,000 distinct CDR3 sequences, approximately 12% occurring once. The material sequenced was PBMCs from blood, taken 40 to 50 days after vaccination. The chain couples TRBV7-3 to TRBJ2-3, with a possible D match to TRBD2 (6 bases). This receptor was taken from a man aged 50 to 60 who received an inactivated influenza vaccine. The CDR3 region has the DNA TGTGCCAGCAGCGCATGGATTGCTAGCCGGGAGCAGTCGAGAGCAGATACGCAGTATTTT. Translating it yields CASSAWIASREQSRADTQYF.